This entry lists 7 T cell receptor beta chains sequenced from one sample in a study of CD8+ T cells in alopecia areata. TCR sequencing used cDNA made by reverse transcription of extracted RNA. The protocol was immunoSEQ multiplex PCR, while the TCRdb copy is restricted to in-frame clones and leaves out a portion. The sample has about 120,000 clones, approximately 48% seen once. This sample comprised CD8+ T cells sorted from blood, obtained at week 0. Receptors were obtained from a human donor with alopecia areata.

This clone has a handful of counts. This chain connects TRBV7-9 to TRBJ1-1; D remains ambiguous. Deletions cut 5 bases from V and 0 bases from J, with 4 bases between. CDR1 is SEHNR and CDR2 is FQNEAQ in the germline V gene (reference sequence). CDR3 size: 12 residues. CDR3 sequence (DNA): TGTGCCAGCAGCGATGTGAACACTGAAGCTTTCTTT. Translating it yields CASSDVNTEAFF.

CDR3 loop: CASSPAQAYEQYF. In DNA form, the CDR3 reads TGTGCCAGCAGCCCAGCCCAGGCTTACGAGCAGTACTTC. V and J are TRBV7-9 and TRBJ2-7; unclear D gene. The CDR3 runs 13 residues. The germline V gene encodes CDR1 SEHNR and CDR2 FQNEAQ (reference sequence). Trimming cost V 5 bases and J 4 bases, with 12 bases left between them.

This clone has just a few counts. The chain carries TRBV7-9 and TRBJ2-2; D possibly corresponds to TRBD1 (6 bases). V was cut by 8 bases and J by 6 bases, with 16 bases left in between. The CDR3 runs to 14 residues. Germline-derived CDR1 and CDR2 are SEHNR and FQNEAQ (reference sequence). The CDR3 region has the DNA TGTGCCAGCCTCCTGGTGGGGGCAGCCGGGGAGCTGTTTTTT. Amino acids: CASLLVGAAGELFF. Looking up the rest from reference TRBV7-9 and TRBJ2-2 gives the full variable domain: DTGVSQNPRHKITKRGQNVTFRCDPISEHNRLYWYRQTLGQGPEFLTYFQNEAQLEKSRLLSDRFSAERPKGSFSTLEIQRTEQGDSAMYLCASLLVGAAGELFFGEGSRLTVL.

Only one count was recorded for this clone. The chain combines TRBV6-1 with TRBJ2-7; 7 bases map to TRBD1. Germline CDR1 and CDR2: MNHNS and SASEGT. Germline trimming cut 1 base from V and 0 bases from J; bases unmatched to any gene: 3. The CDR3 runs to 15 residues. The CDR3 DNA sequence: TGTGCCAGCAGTGAAGTCGGGACAGACTCCTACGAGCAGTACTTC. It translates to CASSEVGTDSYEQYF.

The genes are TRBV5-1 and TRBJ2-5; D may be TRBD1 or TRBD2 (6 bases each). V was clipped by 4 bases and J by 1 base, with 14 bases between them. Germline V gene sequence: CDR1 SGHRS, CDR2 YFSETQ. The CDR3 is made up of 15 amino acids. The CDR3 protein is CASSPLGGPQETQYF. As DNA, the CDR3 is TGCGCCAGCAGCCCCCTAGGGGGGCCCCAAGAGACCCAGTACTTC.

The chain employs TRBV30 and TRBJ2-5, with TRBD1 identical over 10 bases. The CDR3 covers 18 residues. V gave up 4 bases and J gave up 0 bases; unmatched junction bases: 14. CDR1 is GTSNPN and CDR2 is SVGIG in the germline V gene (reference sequence). The CDR3 spells CAWTGIGTGERYQETQYF. The CDR3 bases are TGTGCCTGGACAGGGATCGGGACAGGGGAACGTTACCAAGAGACCCAGTACTTC.

V gene TRBV6-5 combines with J gene TRBJ2-7; TRBD2 might be the D (5 bases). The length of the CDR3 is 14 residues. From germline, CDR1 is MNHEY and CDR2 SVGAGI. V shed 6 bases and J shed 3 bases, with 15 bases lying between them. CDR3 amino acids: CASSSREGFYEQYF. In nucleotides, the CDR3 is TGTGCCAGCAGCTCCCGGGAAGGGTTCTACGAGCAGTACTTC.